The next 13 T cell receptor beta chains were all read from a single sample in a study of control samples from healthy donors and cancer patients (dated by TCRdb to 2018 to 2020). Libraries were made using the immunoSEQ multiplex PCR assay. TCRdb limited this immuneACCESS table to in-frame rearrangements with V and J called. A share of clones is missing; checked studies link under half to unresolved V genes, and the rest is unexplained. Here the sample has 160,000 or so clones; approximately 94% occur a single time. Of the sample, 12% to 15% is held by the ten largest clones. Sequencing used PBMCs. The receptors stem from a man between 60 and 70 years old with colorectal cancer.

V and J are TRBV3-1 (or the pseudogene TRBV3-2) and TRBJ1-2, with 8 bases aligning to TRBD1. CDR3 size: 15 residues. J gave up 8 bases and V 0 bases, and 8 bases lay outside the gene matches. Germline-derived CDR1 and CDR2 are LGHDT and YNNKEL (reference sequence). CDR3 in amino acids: CASSQDLLTGEGYTF. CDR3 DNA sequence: TGTGCCAGCAGCCAAGACCTCTTGACAGGGGAAGGCTACACCTTC.

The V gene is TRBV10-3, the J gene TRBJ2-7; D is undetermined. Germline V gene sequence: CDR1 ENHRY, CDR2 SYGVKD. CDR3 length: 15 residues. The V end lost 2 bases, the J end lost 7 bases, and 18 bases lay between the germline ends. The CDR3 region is CAISESELILEEQYF. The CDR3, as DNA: TGTGCCATCAGTGAGAGCGAACTGATCCTAGAAGAGCAGTACTTC.

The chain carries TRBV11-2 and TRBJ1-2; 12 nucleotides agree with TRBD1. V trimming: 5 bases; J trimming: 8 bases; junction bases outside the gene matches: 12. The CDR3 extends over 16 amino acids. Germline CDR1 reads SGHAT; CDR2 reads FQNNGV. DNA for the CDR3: TGTGCCAGCAGCCCCGGGACAGGGGGCTCCCGCCGAGGCTACACCTTC. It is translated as CASSPGTGGSRRGYTF.

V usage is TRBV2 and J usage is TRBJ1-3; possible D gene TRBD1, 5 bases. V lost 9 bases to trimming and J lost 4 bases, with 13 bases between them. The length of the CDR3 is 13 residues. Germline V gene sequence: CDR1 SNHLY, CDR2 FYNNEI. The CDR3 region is CASGGRAGNTIYF. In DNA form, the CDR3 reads TGTGCCAGTGGGGGTCGGGCCGGAAACACCATATATTTT.

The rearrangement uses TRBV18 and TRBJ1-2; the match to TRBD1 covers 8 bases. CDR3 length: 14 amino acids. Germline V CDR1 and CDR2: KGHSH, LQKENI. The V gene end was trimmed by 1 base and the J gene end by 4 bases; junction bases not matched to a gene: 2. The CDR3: CASSPRDRSYGYTF. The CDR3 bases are TGTGCCAGCTCACCACGGGACAGGTCCTATGGCTACACCTTC. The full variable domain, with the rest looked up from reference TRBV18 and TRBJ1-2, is NAGVMQNPRHLVRRRGQEARLRCSPMKGHSHVYWYRQLPEEGLKFMVYLQKENIIDESGMPKERFSAEFPKEGPSILRIQQVVRGDSAAYFCASSPRDRSYGYTFGSGTRLTVV.

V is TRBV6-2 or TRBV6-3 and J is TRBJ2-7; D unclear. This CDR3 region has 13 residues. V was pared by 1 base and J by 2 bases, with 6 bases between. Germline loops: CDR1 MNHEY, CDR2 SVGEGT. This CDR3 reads CASSYYWTYEQYF. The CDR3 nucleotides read TGTGCCAGCAGTTACTATTGGACCTACGAGCAGTACTTC.

The CDR3 DNA follows: TGTGCCAGCAGCCTGGGGCCTTCGGGACAGGGGAATTCACCCCTCCACTTT. Its translation is CASSLGPSGQGNSPLHF. The chain uses TRBV5-4 and TRBJ1-6, with 10 bases aligning to TRBD1. Germline V gene lookup returns CDR1 SGHNT and CDR2 YYREEE (reference sequence). The length of the CDR3 is 17 residues. Trimming at V came to 4 bases and at J to 7 bases, leaving 11 bases not matched to a gene.

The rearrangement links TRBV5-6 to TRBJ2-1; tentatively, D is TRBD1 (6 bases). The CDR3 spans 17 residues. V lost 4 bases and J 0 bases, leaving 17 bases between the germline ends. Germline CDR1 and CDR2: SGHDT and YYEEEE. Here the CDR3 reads CASSRLNRVSSYNEQFF. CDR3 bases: TGTGCCAGCAGCCGCCTGAACAGGGTAAGCTCCTACAATGAGCAGTTCTTC.

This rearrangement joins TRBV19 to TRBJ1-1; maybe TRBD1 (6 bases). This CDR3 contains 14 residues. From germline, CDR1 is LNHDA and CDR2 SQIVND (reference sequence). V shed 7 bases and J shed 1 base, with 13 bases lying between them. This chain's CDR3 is CASTLMTGNTEAFF. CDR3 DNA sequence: TGTGCCAGTACCCTAATGACAGGGAACACTGAAGCTTTCTTT.

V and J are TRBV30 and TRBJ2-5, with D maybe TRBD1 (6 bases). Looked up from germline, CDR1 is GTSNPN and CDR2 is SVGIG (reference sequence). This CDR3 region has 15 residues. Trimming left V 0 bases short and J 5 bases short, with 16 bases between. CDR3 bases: TGTGCCTGGAGTGTACGGGGACACCTTCAGGAGACCCAGTACTTC. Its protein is CAWSVRGHLQETQYF.

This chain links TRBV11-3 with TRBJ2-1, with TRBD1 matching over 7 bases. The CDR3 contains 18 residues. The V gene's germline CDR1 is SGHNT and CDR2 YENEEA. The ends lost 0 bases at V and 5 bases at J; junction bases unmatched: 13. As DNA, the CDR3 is TGTGCCAGCAGCTTAGATATGGGTCCTACAGGGGCGAACAATGAGCAGTTCTTC. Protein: CASSLDMGPTGANNEQFF.

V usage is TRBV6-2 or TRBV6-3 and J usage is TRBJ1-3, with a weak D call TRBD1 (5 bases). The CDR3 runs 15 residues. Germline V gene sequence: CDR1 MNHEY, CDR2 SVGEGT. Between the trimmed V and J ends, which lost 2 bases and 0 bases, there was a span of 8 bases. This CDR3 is CASSYGGSSGNTIYF. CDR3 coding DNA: TGTGCCAGCAGTTACGGGGGAAGCTCTGGAAACACCATATATTTT.

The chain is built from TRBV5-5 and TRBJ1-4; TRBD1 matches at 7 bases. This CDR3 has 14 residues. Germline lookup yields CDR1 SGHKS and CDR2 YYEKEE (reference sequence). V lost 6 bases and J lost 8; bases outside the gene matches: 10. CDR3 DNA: TGTGCCAGCACTTCCGGGACAGCCGGAGAAAAACTGTTTTTT. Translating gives CASTSGTAGEKLFF.